The 5 T cell receptor beta chains given below trace back to one sample, sequenced in a study of blood T cell repertoires in COVID-19. The repertoire was sequenced with immunoSEQ multiplex PCR; TCRdb's copy has only in-frame clones and lacks some. This sample yields 70,000 to 80,000 clones, of which roughly nine tenths are seen a single time; around a sixth belongs to the top ten. Material for sequencing was peripheral blood. The receptor source for this set is an elderly man in a cohort sampled during active COVID-19.

The chain joins TRBV19 to TRBJ1-2; 9 bases line up with TRBD1. Trimming took 2 bases from V and 4 from J; bases not matched to a gene: 11. The CDR3 is 17 residues long. The V gene's germline CDR1 is LNHDA and CDR2 SQIVND (reference sequence). The CDR3 bases are TGTGCCAGTAGTATACCCCCCTACAGGGGGCGAAGCTATGGCTACACCTTC. It is translated as CASSIPPYRGRSYGYTF.

The V and J genes are TRBV19 and TRBJ1-5; D gene unclear. The V end was cut by 3 bases, the J end by 6 bases, with 12 bases between. CDR3 length: 14 residues. Looked up from germline, CDR1 is LNHDA and CDR2 is SQIVND (reference sequence). The CDR3 bases are TGTGCCAGTAGTATGGTGAAAAGCGGTCAGCCCCAGCATTTT. As protein: CASSMVKSGQPQHF.

Only a few counts were recorded for this clone. The gene calls are TRBV3-1 (or the pseudogene TRBV3-2) and TRBJ1-6; 8 bases align to TRBD1. Germline loops: CDR1 LGHDT, CDR2 YNNKEL (reference sequence). Germline trimming cut 4 bases from V and 7 bases from J; bases unmatched to any gene: 6. CDR3 length: 15 residues. The DNA of the CDR3 is TGTGCCAGCAGCCCTCCGGGACAGGAGAATTCACCCCTCCACTTT. Translation gives CASSPPGQENSPLHF.

V and J are TRBV3-1 (or the pseudogene TRBV3-2) and TRBJ1-1; 7 bases fit TRBD1. Germline V lookup: CDR1 LGHDT, CDR2 YNNKEL (reference sequence). The length of the CDR3 is 8 residues. With V trimmed by 11 bases and J by 14 bases, 5 bases remained unmatched. The CDR3 reads CAAGGTFF. CDR3 sequence (DNA): TGTGCCGCAGGGGGAACCTTCTTT.

This chain links TRBV18 with TRBJ2-1; 7 positions agree with TRBD1. The CDR3 spans 15 residues. From germline, CDR1 is KGHSH and CDR2 LQKENI. V dropped 3 bases and J dropped 6; count of bases not matched to a gene: 8. The CDR3 DNA reads as TGTGCCAGCTCACCCGATACAGGGGCGAGCAATGAGCAGTTCTTC. Residues: CASSPDTGASNEQFF.